This T cell receptor beta chain is drawn from a study of cytomegalovirus exposure and HLA in healthy donors. The study, taken as a whole, reports: Researchers reported from a later analysis that most CMV-associated TCR beta chains appeared HLA-restricted.

Both 60 Vbeta primers and 13 Jbeta primers went into the PCR. This table comes from immunoSEQ multiplex PCR, and its TCRdb copy is limited to in-frame clones, with some not included. This table has around 100,000 clones, approximately 70% appearing once. The length of the CDR3 is 19 residues. V lost 5 bases to trimming and J lost 3 bases; unmatched junction nucleotides: 14. Germline CDR1 and CDR2: SEHNR and FQNEAQ (reference sequence). As regards this clone: Antigen specificity is unknown.

The receptor's source is a woman aged 45-65 years in good health and CMV-seronegative. The sequenced sample was PBMCs. This chain joins TRBV7-9 and TRBJ2-1; 12 nucleotides line up with TRBD2. The DNA of the CDR3 is TGTGCCAGCAGCCTCACCAGACTAGCGGGAGACGGACTCTACAATGAGCAGTTCTTC. Translation gives CASSLTRLAGDGLYNEQFF.